One TCR beta chain is described in this entry. What it binds is not known. Generated by immunoSEQ multiplex PCR, the TCRdb table keeps only in-frame clones and is missing some. The sample comprises over 85,000 clones, about 90% of which are singletons, and roughly 5% rests with the top ten. The sample is drawn from a study of OX40 agonist ivuxolimab in advanced cancers. Study in general: The study treated patients with ivuxolimab, an agonistic anti-OX40 (CD134) antibody. Dosing consisted of intravenous ivuxolimab at 0.01 to 10 mg/kg every 2 weeks. General study findings and limits: On average, a greater number of expanded clones characterised CD8+ T cells relative to CD4+. Partial responders at 0.1-3.0 mg/kg had among the lowest clonal expansion.

The CDR3 has 17 residues. V shed 4 bases and J 4 bases; nucleotides not matched to a gene: 9. Looked up from germline, CDR1 is SGDLS and CDR2 is YYNGEE. The sequencing here drew on CD4+ or CD8+ T cells sorted from blood, taken in a trial of the OX40 agonist ivuxolimab. The rearrangement joins TRBV9 to TRBJ2-5; 14 positions match TRBD2. The clonotype was recovered from an adult with an advanced solid tumor such as melanoma, head and neck, liver or kidney cancer. The CDR3 DNA is TGTGCCAGCAGCCCTATGGGACTAGCGGGGGCCGGAGAGACCCAGTACTTC. Protein: CASSPMGLAGAGETQYF. Complete variable domain (other parts from reference TRBV9 and TRBJ2-5): DSGVTQTPKHLITATGQRVTLRCSPRSGDLSVYWYQQSLDQGLQFLIQYYNGEERAKGNILERFSAQQFPDLHSELNLSSLELGDSALYFCASSPMGLAGAGETQYFGPGTRLLVL.